Following are 22 T cell receptor beta chains from one sample sequenced in a study of prognosis after radiotherapy for stage I lung cancer. Genomic DNA was subjected to two-round multiplex PCR for amplification of TCR beta CDR3. Round-one PCR had primers specific to each TRBV and TRBJ gene. From the multiplex PCR reads, TCRdb called clonotypes with MiXCR, one entry per CDR3 protein. The table has about 20,000 distinct CDR3 sequences, 35% to 45% seen once; the top ten hold about 56%. The sample consisted of PBMCs, taken before or after stereotactic body radiation therapy (not recorded which). These TCRs come from a donor aged 50 or older with non-small cell lung cancer.

In its sample, this clonotype was seen many times. V usage is TRBV20-1 and J usage is TRBJ2-7; 8 nucleotides match TRBD1. The V and J ends lost 0 bases and 7 bases, in that order; junction bases with no gene match: 8. From germline, CDR1 is DFQATT and CDR2 SNEGSKA (reference sequence). There are 14 residues in the CDR3. CDR3 protein: CSAREGTGVGEQYF. DNA of the CDR3: TGCAGTGCTAGAGAGGGGACAGGCGTGGGGGAGCAGTACTTC.

For this clonotype: Without the conserved terminal phenylalanine or tryptophan, this CDR3 likely stems from a read error. This chain links TRBV5-4 with TRBJ2-2; 9 bases are shared with TRBD2. Germline CDR1 is SGHNT and CDR2 is YYREEE (reference sequence). This CDR3 comprises 18 residues. The CDR3 reads CASSVDPVAGAGTGELFL. Here the CDR3 DNA reads TGTGCCAGCAGCGTGGACCCCGTAGCGGGAGCTGGGACCGGCGAGCTGTTTCTT.

The table lists this clonotype with many counts. The V call is TRBV12-3 or TRBV12-4, the J call TRBJ2-2; 7 bases match TRBD2. V gave up 6 bases and J gave up 5 bases; unmatched junction bases: 9. There are 15 residues in the CDR3. CDR3: CASRPKVGGTGELFF. In nucleotides, the CDR3 is TGTGCCAGCAGGCCGAAGGTGGGGGGGACCGGGGAGCTGTTTTTT.

A note on this clonotype: A single base separates this from a much larger clone, so it may be a read error. The chain is built from TRBV20-1 and TRBJ2-1; 7 bases agree with TRBD1. Looked up from germline, CDR1 is DFQATT and CDR2 is SNEGSKA (reference sequence). The CDR3 is made up of 14 amino acids. This CDR3 reads CSASPTGMADEHFF. The CDR3 region has the DNA TGCAGTGCTAGCCCGACAGGGATGGCGGATGAGCATTTCTTC.

With regard to this clonotype: A much larger clone differs from this one at a single base, so this may be a read error. J is TRBJ2-5 and V is TRBV5-1; D call uncertain. CDR1 and CDR2 from the germline V gene are SGHRS and YFSETQ. The V end lost 0 bases, the J end lost 1 base, and 7 bases lay between the germline ends. The CDR3 is 14 residues long. CDR3: CASSLVPAQETQYF. For the CDR3, the DNA is TGCGCCAGCAGCTTGGTCCCAGCCCAAGAGACCCAGTACTTC.

This clonotype was picked up many times. V and J are TRBV6-1 and TRBJ2-5; D perhaps matches TRBD2 (7 bases). This CDR3 is built from 16 residues. V shed 5 bases and J shed 5 bases, with 21 bases lying between them. Germline CDR1 reads MNHNS; CDR2 reads SASEGT. The CDR3 protein is CASSPWGGGGSETQYF. CDR3 DNA: TGTGCCAGCAGTCCTTGGGGGGGCGGCGGATCGGAGACCCAGTACTTC.

This clonotype came up many times. The CDR3 region has the DNA TGCGCCAGCAGCTTGGGGGGCGCGGGCTACAATGAGCAGTTCTTC. This encodes CASSLGGAGYNEQFF. This chain joins TRBV5-1 and TRBJ2-1; perhaps D is TRBD1 or TRBD2 (5 bases each). Germline assignment: CDR1 SGHRS and CDR2 YFSETQ. CDR3 length: 15 residues. Trimming stripped 0 bases from V and 3 bases from J, with 10 bases between. The whole variable domain, filled in from reference TRBV5-1 and TRBJ2-1, reads KAGVTQTPRYLIKTRGQQVTLSCSPISGHRSVSWYQQTPGQGLQFLFEYFSETQRNKGNFPGRFSGRQFSNSRSEMNVSTLELGDSALYLCASSLGGAGYNEQFFGPGTRLTVL.

In its sample, this clonotype was seen many times. The CDR3, as DNA: TGTGCCACCAGTGGAAGGACAGGGAAAGGAGATACGCAGTATTTT. Amino acid sequence: CATSGRTGKGDTQYF. The chain combines TRBV24-1 with TRBJ2-3, with TRBD1 matching 8 bases. The germline CDR1 and CDR2 sequences are KGHDR and SFDVKD. V trimming: 5 bases; J trimming: 5 bases; junction bases outside the gene matches: 8. This CDR3 is built from 15 residues.

This clonotype was recorded many times. A clone one base away is much larger, so this may be a read error. The chain recombines TRBV11-2 with TRBJ2-2, with 9 bases lining up with TRBD2. Per the germline V gene, CDR1 is SGHAT and CDR2 is FQNNGV. The CDR3 covers 15 residues. DNA for the CDR3: TGTGCCAACAGCTTGCAGCTAGCGGGAATCGGGGAGCTGTTTTTT. Encoded protein: CANSLQLAGIGELFF.

V gene TRBV24-1 combines with J gene TRBJ1-5, with TRBD1 as a possible D gene (6 bases). The ends were cut back, 1 base at V and 6 bases at J, with 18 bases in the middle. CDR3 length: 17 residues. Germline loops: CDR1 KGHDR, CDR2 SFDVKD. CDR3 loop: CATSDLPDRLCGQPQHF. The CDR3, as DNA: TGTGCCACCAGTGATTTACCTGACAGGCTTTGCGGTCAGCCCCAGCATTTT.

About this clonotype: It is likely a read error: a sequence one base away is far more abundant. J is TRBJ2-7 and V is TRBV4-1; D ambiguous. Germline CDR1 MGHRA, CDR2 YSYEKL. The CDR3 is made up of 13 amino acids. The V end was cut by 7 bases, the J end by 3 bases, with 13 bases between. CDR3 protein: CASIQERHYEQYF. CDR3 nucleotides: TGCGCCAGCATCCAGGAGAGACACTACGAGCAGTACTTC.

This clonotype was recorded many times. The rearrangement links TRBV11-3 to TRBJ2-3, with D perhaps TRBD1 (6 bases). V lost 5 bases and J 1 base, leaving 7 bases between the germline ends. Germline V gene sequence: CDR1 SGHNT, CDR2 YENEEA. CDR3 length equals 13 residues. The CDR3 loop is CASSHRGTDTQYF. CDR3 sequence (DNA): TGTGCCAGCAGCCACAGGGGCACAGATACGCAGTATTTT.

A word on this clonotype: A single base separates this from a much larger clone, so it may be a read error. This sequence joins TRBV6-2 or TRBV6-3 and TRBJ1-1; D is unclear. Germline V gene data show CDR1 as MNHEY and CDR2 as SVGEGT. This CDR3 spans 13 amino acids. Here the CDR3 DNA reads TGTGCCAGCAGTTACGGTAACCGATTTGAAGTTTTCTTT. This translates into CASSYGNRFEVFF.

In its sample, this clonotype was seen many times. The J gene is TRBJ1-2, the V gene TRBV14, with 7 bases matching TRBD1. CDR1 and CDR2 from the germline V gene are SGHDN and FVKESK. J lost 3 bases, V lost 2 bases, and 6 bases had no gene match. CDR3 length: 15 amino acids. The CDR3 coding sequence is TGTGCCAGCAGCCAAATTGCCGGACAGGACTATGGCTACACCTTC. This translates into CASSQIAGQDYGYTF.

This clonotype was detected ten times or more. The V and J genes are TRBV27 and TRBJ2-1; 13 bases are a match to TRBD2. With 4 bases clipped from V and 4 bases from J, the junction kept 13 bases outside the gene matches. Germline V gene sequence: CDR1 MNHEY, CDR2 SMNVEV (reference sequence). CDR3 length: 19 amino acids. DNA of the CDR3: TGTGCCAGCAGTTCATCCCCTCCACGGACTAGCGGGGGATACAATGAGCAGTTCTTC. The encoded protein is CASSSSPPRTSGGYNEQFF.

The chain is built from TRBV5-8 and TRBJ2-2, with 7 bases that match TRBD2. V shed 2 bases, J shed 6 bases, and the junction held 7 bases outside the gene matches. CDR3 length equals 15 residues. Per germline, CDR1 SGHTS and CDR2 YDEGEE. As DNA, the CDR3 is TGTGCCAGCAGCTTAGCGGGAATTCCGGCCGGGGAGCTGTTTTTT. Encoded protein: CASSLAGIPAGELFF.

This clonotype was detected ten times or more. The chain links TRBV14 to TRBJ2-2, with a tentative D call TRBD1 (5 bases). Trimming shortened V by 1 base and J by 6 bases, and 15 bases separated the two germline ends. The germline V gene encodes CDR1 SGHDN and CDR2 FVKESK. The CDR3 spans 16 residues. DNA for the CDR3: TGTGCCAGCAGCCAAGCCCCCGGAGTAGGGGCCGGGGAGCTGTTTTTT. It translates to CASSQAPGVGAGELFF.

The chain joins TRBV2 to TRBJ1-1, with 8 bases that match TRBD1. Trimming at V came to 7 bases and at J to 4 bases, leaving 11 bases not matched to a gene. In germline, CDR1 is SNHLY, CDR2 FYNNEI. The CDR3 length is 15 residues. CDR3: CASIDRGNSSTEAFF. The DNA for the CDR3 is TGTGCCAGCATTGACAGGGGCAACAGCAGCACTGAAGCTTTCTTT.

The sample holds many counts of this clonotype. This chain uses TRBV10-3 with TRBJ1-2, with TRBD1 matching 8 bases. V gave up 7 bases and J gave up 8 bases; unmatched junction bases: 9. The CDR3 covers 13 residues. Germline V gives CDR1 ENHRY, CDR2 SYGVKD. The CDR3 protein is CAIKGQALVGYTF. For the CDR3, the DNA is TGTGCCATCAAGGGACAGGCTCTGGTCGGCTACACCTTC.

This clonotype was counted at least ten times. The CDR3 DNA reads TGTGCCAGCAGGCCATCCGGGGACAGAGCCTACGAGCAGTACTTC. Translating gives CASRPSGDRAYEQYF. This chain connects TRBV7-3 to TRBJ2-7, with TRBD1 identical over 7 bases. The CDR3 runs to 15 residues. V gave up 6 bases and J gave up 2 bases; unmatched junction bases: 10. Germline V gives CDR1 SGHTA, CDR2 FQGTGA.

A note on this clonotype: Since a far larger clone is one base different, this is likely a read error. The chain links TRBV7-2 to TRBJ2-1; weak D call: TRBD2 (6 bases). The CDR3 has 18 residues. Germline-derived CDR1 and CDR2 are SGHTA and FQGNSA. The CDR3 region has the DNA TGTGCCATCAGCGAAGGATTCGGCATTCGGGGAGGCCTCAATGAGCAGTTCTTC. Translated, it gives CAISEGFGIRGGLNEQFF. Supplemented by reference TRBV7-2 and TRBJ2-1, the full variable domain reads GAGVSQSPSNKVTEKGKDVELRCDPISGHTALYWYRQSLGQGLEFLIYFQGNSAPDKSGLPSDRFSAERTGGSVSTLTIQRTQQEDSAVYLCAISEGFGIRGGLNEQFFGPGTRLTVL.

This clonotype occurred many times. The rearrangement links TRBV29-1 to TRBJ1-2; 10 positions match TRBD1. The CDR3 contains 13 residues. With 1 base clipped from V and 6 bases from J, the junction kept 2 bases outside the gene matches. In germline, CDR1 is SQVTM, CDR2 ANQGSEA. The CDR3 here is CSVEVGTGDGYTF. DNA for the CDR3: TGCAGCGTTGAAGTCGGGACAGGGGATGGCTACACCTTC. The full variable domain, with the rest looked up from reference TRBV29-1 and TRBJ1-2, is SAVISQKPSRDICQRGTSLTIQCQVDSQVTMMFWYRQQPGQSLTLIATANQGSEATYESGFVIDKFPISRPNLTFSTLTVSNMSPEDSSIYLCSVEVGTGDGYTFGSGTRLTVV.